This T cell receptor (beta chain) was observed in a study of early T cells in non-severe SARS-CoV-2 infection. At the level of the study: Whole-blood bulk RNA, unsorted, was sequenced, and chains were unpaired.

A single record per CDR3 protein comes from TCRdb applying MiXCR to the 5' RACE reads. The sample contains 40,000 or so distinct CDR3 sequences, around 8% of which appear only once. V dropped 0 bases and J dropped 0 bases, with 4 bases sitting between them. The germline CDR1 and CDR2 sequences are SGDLS and YYNGEE. The CDR3 runs to 14 residues. The chain carries TRBV9 and TRBJ1-3; D is unresolved. Material: whole blood, obtained at baseline. The TCR originated in an adult who was a healthcare worker with PCR-confirmed SARS-CoV-2 infection or an uninfected control (not recorded which). The CDR3 DNA sequence: TGTGCCAGCAGCGTAGGGGACTCTGGAAACACCATATATTTT. Its protein product is CASSVGDSGNTIYF.